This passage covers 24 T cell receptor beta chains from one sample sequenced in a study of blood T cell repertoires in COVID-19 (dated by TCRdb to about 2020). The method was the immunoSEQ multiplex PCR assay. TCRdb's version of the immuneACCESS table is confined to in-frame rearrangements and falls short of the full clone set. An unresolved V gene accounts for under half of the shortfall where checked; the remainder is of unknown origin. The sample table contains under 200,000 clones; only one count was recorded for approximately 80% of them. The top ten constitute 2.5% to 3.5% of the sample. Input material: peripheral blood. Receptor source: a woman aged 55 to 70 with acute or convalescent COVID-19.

CDR3 protein: CASSYSGAGSYEQYF. CDR3 DNA: TGTGCCAGCAGTTACTCAGGGGCTGGCTCCTACGAGCAGTACTTC. The rearrangement links TRBV6-6 to TRBJ2-7; D might be TRBD1 (5 bases). The length of the CDR3 is 15 residues. Germline values: CDR1 MNHNY, CDR2 SVGAGI (reference sequence). With 0 bases removed from V and 0 bases from J, the gap between germline ends came to 9 bases.

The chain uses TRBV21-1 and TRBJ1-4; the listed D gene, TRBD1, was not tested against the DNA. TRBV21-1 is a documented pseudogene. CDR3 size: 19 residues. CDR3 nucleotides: TGTGCCAGCAGCAAAGGTGGGACAGGGGGTAGGAGACTAGGTGAAAAACTGTTTTTT. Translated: CASSKGGTGGRRLGEKLFF.

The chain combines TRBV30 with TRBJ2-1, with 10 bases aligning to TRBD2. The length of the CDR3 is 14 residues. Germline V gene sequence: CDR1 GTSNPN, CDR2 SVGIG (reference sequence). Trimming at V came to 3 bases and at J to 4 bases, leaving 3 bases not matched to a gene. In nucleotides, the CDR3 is TGTGCCTGGAGATTAGCGGGGGGATACAATGAGCAGTTCTTC. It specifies CAWRLAGGYNEQFF.

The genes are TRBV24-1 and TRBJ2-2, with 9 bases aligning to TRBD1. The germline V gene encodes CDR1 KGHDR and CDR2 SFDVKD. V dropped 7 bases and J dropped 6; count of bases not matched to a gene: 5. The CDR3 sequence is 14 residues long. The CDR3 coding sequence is TGTGCCACCAGAGGGACAGGGCTGGCCGGGGAGCTGTTTTTT. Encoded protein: CATRGTGLAGELFF.

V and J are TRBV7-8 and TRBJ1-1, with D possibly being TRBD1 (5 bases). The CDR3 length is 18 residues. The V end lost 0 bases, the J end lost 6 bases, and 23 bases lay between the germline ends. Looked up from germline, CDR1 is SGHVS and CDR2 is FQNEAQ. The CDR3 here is CASSLALRGGGLSPEAFF. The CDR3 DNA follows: TGTGCCAGCAGCTTAGCCTTGCGGGGCGGGGGTTTAAGTCCTGAAGCTTTCTTT.

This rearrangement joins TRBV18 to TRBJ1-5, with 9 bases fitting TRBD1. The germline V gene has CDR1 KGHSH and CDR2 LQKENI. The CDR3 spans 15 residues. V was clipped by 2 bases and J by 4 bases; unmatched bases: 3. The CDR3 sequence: CASSPGDRANQPQHF. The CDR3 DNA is TGTGCCAGCTCACCAGGGGACAGGGCGAATCAGCCCCAGCATTTT.

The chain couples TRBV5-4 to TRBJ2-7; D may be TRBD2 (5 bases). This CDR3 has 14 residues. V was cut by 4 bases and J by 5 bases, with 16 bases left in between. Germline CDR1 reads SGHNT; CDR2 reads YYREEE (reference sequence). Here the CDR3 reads CASSRQVNSDEQYF. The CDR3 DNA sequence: TGTGCCAGCAGCCGGCAGGTGAATAGCGACGAGCAGTACTTC.

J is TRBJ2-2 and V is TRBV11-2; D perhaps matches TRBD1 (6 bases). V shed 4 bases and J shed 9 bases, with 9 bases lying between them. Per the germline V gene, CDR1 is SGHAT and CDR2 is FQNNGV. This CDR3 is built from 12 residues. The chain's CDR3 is CASSSQGWELFF. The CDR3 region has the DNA TGTGCCAGCAGCTCACAGGGATGGGAGCTGTTTTTT. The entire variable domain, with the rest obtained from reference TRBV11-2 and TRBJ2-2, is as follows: EAGVAQSPRYKIIEKRQSVAFWCNPISGHATLYWYQQILGQGPKLLIQFQNNGVVDDSQLPKDRFSAERLKGVDSTLKIQPAKLEDSAVYLCASSSQGWELFFGEGSRLTVL.

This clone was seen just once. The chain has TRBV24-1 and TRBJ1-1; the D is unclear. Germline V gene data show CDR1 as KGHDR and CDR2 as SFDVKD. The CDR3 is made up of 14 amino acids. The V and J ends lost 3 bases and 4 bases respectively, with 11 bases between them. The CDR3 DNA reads TGTGCCACCAGTGATCCGGGTCGGGGCACTGAAGCTTTCTTT. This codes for CATSDPGRGTEAFF.

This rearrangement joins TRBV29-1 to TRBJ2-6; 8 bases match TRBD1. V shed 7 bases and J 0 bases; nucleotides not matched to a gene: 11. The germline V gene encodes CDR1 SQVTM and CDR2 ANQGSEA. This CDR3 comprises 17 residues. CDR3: CSASQGVALSGANVLTF. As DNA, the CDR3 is TGCAGCGCCTCACAGGGGGTAGCTCTCTCTGGGGCCAACGTCCTGACTTTC.

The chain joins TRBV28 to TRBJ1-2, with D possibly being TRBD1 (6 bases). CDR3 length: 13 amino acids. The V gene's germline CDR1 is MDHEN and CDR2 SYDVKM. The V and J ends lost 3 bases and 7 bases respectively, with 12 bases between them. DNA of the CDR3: TGTGCCAGCAGTTTCAGGGGCTACGGTGGCTACACCTTC. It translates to CASSFRGYGGYTF.

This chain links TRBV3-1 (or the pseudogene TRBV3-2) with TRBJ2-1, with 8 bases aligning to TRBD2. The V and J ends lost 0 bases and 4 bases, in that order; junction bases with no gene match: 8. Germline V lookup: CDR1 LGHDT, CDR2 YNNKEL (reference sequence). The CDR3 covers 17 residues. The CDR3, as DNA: TGTGCCAGCAGCCAAGATCGCAGCGGGGGAATTTACAATGAGCAGTTCTTC. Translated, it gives CASSQDRSGGIYNEQFF.

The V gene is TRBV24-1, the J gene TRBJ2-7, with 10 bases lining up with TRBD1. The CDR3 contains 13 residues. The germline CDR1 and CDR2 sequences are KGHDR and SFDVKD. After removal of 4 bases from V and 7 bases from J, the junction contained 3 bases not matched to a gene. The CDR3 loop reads CATSDRDRGEQYF. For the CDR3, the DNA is TGTGCCACCAGTGACCGGGACAGGGGAGAGCAGTACTTC.

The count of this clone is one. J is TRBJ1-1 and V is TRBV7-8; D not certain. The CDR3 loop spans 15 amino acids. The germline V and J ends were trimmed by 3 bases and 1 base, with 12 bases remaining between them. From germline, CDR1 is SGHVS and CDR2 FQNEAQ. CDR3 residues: CASSLVITANTEAFF. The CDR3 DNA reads TGTGCCAGCAGCTTGGTCATAACAGCGAACACTGAAGCTTTCTTT. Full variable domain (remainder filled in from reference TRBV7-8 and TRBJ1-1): GAGVSQSPRYKVAKRGQDVALRCDPISGHVSLFWYQQALGQGPEFLTYFQNEAQLDKSGLPSDRFFAERPEGSVSTLKIQRTQQEDSAVYLCASSLVITANTEAFFGQGTRLTVV.

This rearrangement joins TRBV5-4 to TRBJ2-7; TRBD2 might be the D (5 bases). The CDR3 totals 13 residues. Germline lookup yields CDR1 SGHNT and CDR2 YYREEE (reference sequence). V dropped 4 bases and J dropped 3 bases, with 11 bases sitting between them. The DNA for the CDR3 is TGTGCCAGCAGCGCGCCCCGGGGCTACGAGCAGTACTTC. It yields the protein CASSAPRGYEQYF.

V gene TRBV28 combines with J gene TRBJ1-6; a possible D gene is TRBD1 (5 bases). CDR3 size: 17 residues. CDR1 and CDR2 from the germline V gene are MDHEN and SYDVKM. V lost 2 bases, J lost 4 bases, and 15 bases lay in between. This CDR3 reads CASSLGSGTAYNSPLHF. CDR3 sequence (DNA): TGTGCCAGCAGTTTAGGCTCAGGGACTGCGTATAATTCACCCCTCCACTTT.

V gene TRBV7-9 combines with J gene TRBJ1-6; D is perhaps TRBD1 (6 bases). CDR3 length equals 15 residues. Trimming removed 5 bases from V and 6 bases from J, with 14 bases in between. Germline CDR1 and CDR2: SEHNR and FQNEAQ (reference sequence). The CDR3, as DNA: TGTGCCAGCAGCCCGCTGACAGGAACTAATTCACCCCTCCACTTT. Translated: CASSPLTGTNSPLHF. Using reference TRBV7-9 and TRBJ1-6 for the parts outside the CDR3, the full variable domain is DTGVSQNPRHKITKRGQNVTFRCDPISEHNRLYWYRQTLGQGPEFLTYFQNEAQLEKSRLLSDRFSAERPKGSFSTLEIQRTEQGDSAMYLCASSPLTGTNSPLHFGNGTRLTVT.

As DNA, the CDR3 is TGTGCCAGCAGCTTAGTGACAGGTCACTATGGCTACACCTTC. Amino acids: CASSLVTGHYGYTF. The chain employs TRBV7-9 and TRBJ1-2, with D maybe TRBD1 (6 bases). This CDR3 contains 14 residues. Trimming stripped 1 base from V and 3 bases from J, with 9 bases between. Germline values: CDR1 SEHNR, CDR2 FQNEAQ (reference sequence).

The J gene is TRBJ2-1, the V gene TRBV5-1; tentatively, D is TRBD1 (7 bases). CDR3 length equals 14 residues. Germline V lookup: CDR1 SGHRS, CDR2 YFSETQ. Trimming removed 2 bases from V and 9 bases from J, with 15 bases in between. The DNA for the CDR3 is TGCGCCAGCAGCTTAAGCAGGGGGGAAACTGAGCAGTTCTTC. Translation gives CASSLSRGETEQFF.

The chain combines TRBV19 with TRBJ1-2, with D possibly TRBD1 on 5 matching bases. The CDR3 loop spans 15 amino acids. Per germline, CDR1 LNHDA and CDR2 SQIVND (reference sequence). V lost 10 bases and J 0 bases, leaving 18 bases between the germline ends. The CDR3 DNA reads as TGTGCCACTGTGGACATCAGTGGGGCTAACTATGGCTACACCTTC. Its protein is CATVDISGANYGYTF.

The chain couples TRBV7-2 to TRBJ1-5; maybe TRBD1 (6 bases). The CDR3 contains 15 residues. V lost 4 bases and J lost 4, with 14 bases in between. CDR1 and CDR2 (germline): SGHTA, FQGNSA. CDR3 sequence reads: CASSSHTGKNQPQHF. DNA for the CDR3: TGTGCCAGCAGCTCCCATACAGGGAAGAATCAGCCCCAGCATTTT.

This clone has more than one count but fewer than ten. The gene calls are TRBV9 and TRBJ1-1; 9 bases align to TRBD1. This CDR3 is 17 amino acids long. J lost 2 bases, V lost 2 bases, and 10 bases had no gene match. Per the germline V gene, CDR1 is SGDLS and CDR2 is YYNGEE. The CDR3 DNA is TGTGCCAGCAGCGTTCTGGGACAGGGAATGTCTAACACTGAAGCTTTCTTT. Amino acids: CASSVLGQGMSNTEAFF.

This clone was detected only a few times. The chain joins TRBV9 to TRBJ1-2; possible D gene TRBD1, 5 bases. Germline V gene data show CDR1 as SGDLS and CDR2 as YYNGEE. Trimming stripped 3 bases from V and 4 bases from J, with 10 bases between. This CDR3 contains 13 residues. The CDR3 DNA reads TGTGCCAGCAGCGCAGGGAATGGCTATGGCTACACCTTC. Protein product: CASSAGNGYGYTF.

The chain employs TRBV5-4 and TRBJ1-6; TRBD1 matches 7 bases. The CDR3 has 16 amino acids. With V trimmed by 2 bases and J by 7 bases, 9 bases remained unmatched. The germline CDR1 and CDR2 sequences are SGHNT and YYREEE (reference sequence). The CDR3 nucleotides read TGTGCCAGCAGCTTCGAAGGGGGCGCTAAGAATTCACCCCTCCACTTT. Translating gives CASSFEGGAKNSPLHF. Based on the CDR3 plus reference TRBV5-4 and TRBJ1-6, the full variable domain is ETGVTQSPTHLIKTRGQQVTLRCSSQSGHNTVSWYQQALGQGPQFIFQYYREEENGRGNFPPRFSGLQFPNYSSELNVNALELDDSALYLCASSFEGGAKNSPLHFGNGTRLTVT.